A single sample gave rise to the 26 T cell receptor beta chains below, sequenced in a study of beta chain features in type 1 diabetes. Expressed TCRB transcripts were sequenced because the entire RNA isolate underwent reverse transcription. The table came from immunoSEQ multiplex PCR; TCRdb's copy has only in-frame clones and leaves some out. The sample holds 60,000 to 75,000 clones, approximately 62% seen once. Material for sequencing was Tregs from blood. These receptors came from a woman under 30 in good health.

This clone was seen a handful of times. The chain recombines TRBV7-2 with TRBJ2-1, with 11 nucleotides matching TRBD2. The CDR3 is 16 amino acids. The V and J ends lost 1 base and 5 bases, in that order; junction bases with no gene match: 4. Germline V lookup: CDR1 SGHTA, CDR2 FQGNSA. The CDR3 protein is CASSLDRTSGHNEQFF. The CDR3 nucleotides are TGTGCCAGCAGCTTAGATCGGACTAGCGGGCACAATGAGCAGTTCTTC.

The sample holds a few counts of this clone. The rearrangement joins TRBV7-2 to TRBJ2-5, with 8 positions matching TRBD2. Germline-derived CDR1 and CDR2 are SGHTA and FQGNSA. This CDR3 spans 18 amino acids. Trimming at V came to 1 base and at J to 0 bases, leaving 10 bases not matched to a gene. The CDR3 spells CASSLVAGGLLYQETQYF. DNA of the CDR3: TGTGCCAGCAGCTTAGTGGCGGGGGGCCTTTTGTACCAAGAGACCCAGTACTTC.

The gene calls are TRBV7-2 and TRBJ2-2; 10 bases agree with TRBD1. V lost 5 bases and J lost 5; bases outside the gene matches: 5. The germline CDR1 and CDR2 sequences are SGHTA and FQGNSA. The CDR3 is 15 residues long. CDR3 coding DNA: TGTGCCAGCAGCAGATGGACAGGGGGGACCGGGGAGCTGTTTTTT. The encoded protein is CASSRWTGGTGELFF.

The chain uses TRBV13 and TRBJ1-4; D may be TRBD1 (6 bases). Trimming removed 5 bases from V and 2 bases from J, with 9 bases in between. This CDR3 is 14 amino acids long. The germline V gene encodes CDR1 PRHDT and CDR2 FYEKMQ (reference sequence). The CDR3 sequence: CASSRTGTNEKLFF. As DNA, the CDR3 is TGTGCCAGCAGCCGAACAGGGACTAATGAAAAACTGTTTTTT. The variable domain in full, with the rest retrieved from reference TRBV13 and TRBJ1-4, is AAGVIQSPRHLIKEKRETATLKCYPIPRHDTVYWYQQGPGQDPQFLISFYEKMQSDKGSIPDRFSAQQFSDYHSELNMSSLELGDSALYFCASSRTGTNEKLFFGSGTQLSVL.

In this sample, this clone turned up a few times. V usage is TRBV29-1 and J usage is TRBJ2-1, with TRBD1 identical over 8 bases. This CDR3 is 15 amino acids long. Trimming took 3 bases from V and 7 from J; bases not matched to a gene: 11. Germline-derived CDR1 and CDR2 are SQVTM and ANQGSEA. CDR3: CSVDKQGAGLNEQFF. CDR3 sequence (DNA): TGCAGCGTTGATAAGCAGGGGGCTGGTTTGAATGAGCAGTTCTTC.

V is TRBV6-1 and J is TRBJ1-1, with TRBD1 matching 10 bases. With 8 bases clipped from V and 4 bases from J, the junction kept 7 bases outside the gene matches. This CDR3 is built from 14 residues. The germline CDR1 and CDR2 sequences are MNHNS and SASEGT. In nucleotides, the CDR3 is TGTGCCAGCCCGCGACAGGGGGCGGGCACTGAAGCTTTCTTT. It is translated as CASPRQGAGTEAFF.

This chain connects TRBV2 to TRBJ2-3; 7 positions agree with TRBD2. Germline V lookup: CDR1 SNHLY, CDR2 FYNNEI. The V and J ends lost 10 bases and 4 bases, in that order; junction bases with no gene match: 8. This CDR3 contains 13 residues. The CDR3 DNA is TGTGCCAACGGGGAGGGTGCCCCAGATACGCAGTATTTT. It translates to CANGEGAPDTQYF.

This clone appeared a few times. The chain links TRBV7-8 to TRBJ1-4, with D perhaps TRBD1 (5 bases). The CDR3 length is 18 residues. V dropped 0 bases and J dropped 5 bases, with 19 bases sitting between them. Germline values: CDR1 SGHVS, CDR2 FQNEAQ. The chain's CDR3 is CASSLARSGLRVNEKLFF. The CDR3 DNA is TGTGCCAGCAGCTTAGCGCGGTCGGGACTTCGGGTAAATGAAAAACTGTTTTTT.

The chain combines TRBV5-1 with TRBJ2-6; no firm D call. Germline loops: CDR1 SGHRS, CDR2 YFSETQ. V was pared by 1 base and J by 0 bases, with 5 bases between. This CDR3 comprises 15 residues. The CDR3 region has the DNA TGCGCCAGCAGCTTGCCAGACTCTGGGGCCAACGTCCTGACTTTC. This sequence encodes CASSLPDSGANVLTF.

In DNA, the CDR3 is TGTGCCAGCAGCTTAGCGGCAGGGTGGGAGACCCAGTACTTC. This gives the protein CASSLAAGWETQYF. The chain couples TRBV7-2 to TRBJ2-5, with D perhaps TRBD1 (5 bases). The length of the CDR3 is 14 residues. Trimming took 0 bases from V and 5 from J, leaving 10 bases between them. Germline CDR1 reads SGHTA; CDR2 reads FQGNSA.

This sequence joins TRBV5-1 and TRBJ1-2; tentative D call: TRBD1 (6 bases). Germline CDR1 is SGHRS and CDR2 is YFSETQ. Trimming took 7 bases from V and 5 from J, leaving 18 bases between them. This CDR3 is 14 amino acids long. The CDR3 reads CASATTSDSYGYTF. In nucleotides, the CDR3 is TGCGCCAGCGCCACGACCTCGGACAGTTATGGCTACACCTTC.

V gene TRBV4-1 combines with J gene TRBJ1-2; TRBD1 is a possible D gene (5 bases). Germline CDR1 and CDR2: MGHRA and YSYEKL. Trimming left V 0 bases short and J 4 bases short, with 18 bases between. The CDR3 covers 17 residues. Here the CDR3 DNA reads TGCGCCAGCAGCCAAGATGGAAGAATAGGACAAATCTATGGCTACACCTTC. Translated, it gives CASSQDGRIGQIYGYTF.

The rearrangement links TRBV27 to TRBJ2-5, with D possibly TRBD2 on 6 matching bases. CDR3 length: 14 residues. V dropped 8 bases and J dropped 5 bases, with 18 bases sitting between them. The germline gives CDR1 MNHEY, CDR2 SMNVEV (reference sequence). In nucleotides, the CDR3 is TGTGCCAGCGGGTTGTTAGGAGGGCGGGAGACCCAGTACTTC. Translated, it gives CASGLLGGRETQYF.

V gene TRBV7-8 combines with J gene TRBJ2-1; 8 nucleotides line up with TRBD1. The CDR3 spans 20 residues. Trimming cost V 5 bases and J 2 bases; bases outside gene matches: 20. Germline V CDR1 and CDR2: SGHVS, FQNEAQ. Written as DNA, the CDR3 is TGTGCCAGCAGCCCAGCCCGGGGACAGGCGGACCTGAAGCCCTACAATGAGCAGTTCTTC. It specifies CASSPARGQADLKPYNEQFF.

J is TRBJ2-5 and V is TRBV7-9; the match to TRBD2 covers 7 bases. Germline V gives CDR1 SEHNR, CDR2 FQNEAQ (reference sequence). The trim removed 8 bases at V and 5 bases at J, leaving 11 bases unmatched. CDR3 size: 14 residues. This CDR3 is CASAIWGGGETQYF. CDR3 in DNA: TGTGCCAGCGCGATTTGGGGGGGAGGTGAGACCCAGTACTTC. Filled out from reference TRBV7-9 and TRBJ2-5, the complete variable domain reads DTGVSQNPRHKITKRGQNVTFRCDPISEHNRLYWYRQTLGQGPEFLTYFQNEAQLEKSRLLSDRFSAERPKGSFSTLEIQRTEQGDSAMYLCASAIWGGGETQYFGPGTRLLVL.

Notes on this clone: Germline is not matched at one junction end, which may reflect a read error. The V call is TRBV18, the J call TRBJ1-1; D unclear. The CDR3 has 14 amino acids. Looked up from germline, CDR1 is KGHSH and CDR2 is LQKENI. The CDR3 loop is CASSPTFQNAEAFF. As DNA, the CDR3 is TGTGCCAGCTCACCAACGTTTCAGAACGCTGAAGCTTTCTTT.

V and J are TRBV19 and TRBJ1-5; TRBD1 aligns across 7 bases. V lost 2 bases to trimming and J lost 2 bases; unmatched junction nucleotides: 0. The CDR3 has 14 residues. Per the germline V gene, CDR1 is LNHDA and CDR2 is SQIVND (reference sequence). The CDR3 coding sequence is TGTGCCAGTAGTATACAGGGGGGCAATCAGCCCCAGCATTTT. Protein product: CASSIQGGNQPQHF.

The rearrangement joins TRBV30 to TRBJ2-7; 13 bases align to TRBD2. V trimming: 7 bases; J trimming: 1 base; junction bases outside the gene matches: 4. Germline assignment: CDR1 GTSNPN and CDR2 SVGIG (reference sequence). The CDR3 covers 14 residues. CDR3: CASGTSGISYEQYF. CDR3 DNA: TGTGCCTCGGGGACTAGCGGGATATCCTACGAGCAGTACTTC.

This rearrangement joins TRBV2 to TRBJ2-3; 7 bases map to TRBD2. The CDR3 totals 17 residues. The germline V gene has CDR1 SNHLY and CDR2 FYNNEI. V trimming: 7 bases; J trimming: 1 base; junction bases outside the gene matches: 14. CDR3 coding DNA: TGTGCCAGCAACGGACTCAGAAGGAGCGGGGGCACAGATACGCAGTATTTT. This gives the protein CASNGLRRSGGTDTQYF.

The chain combines TRBV7-2 with TRBJ2-3, with TRBD2 identical over 11 bases. V lost 6 bases, J lost 5 bases, and 10 bases stayed unmatched. Germline lookup yields CDR1 SGHTA and CDR2 FQGNSA. The CDR3 spans 16 residues. CDR3 in amino acids: CASRGLAGGRQDTQYF. The CDR3 coding sequence is TGTGCCAGCAGGGGGCTAGCGGGGGGCCGTCAAGATACGCAGTATTTT.

The rearrangement joins TRBV13 to TRBJ2-2; 9 bases match TRBD2. CDR3 length: 18 amino acids. V gave up 5 bases and J gave up 4 bases; unmatched junction bases: 14. Germline V CDR1 and CDR2: PRHDT, FYEKMQ (reference sequence). The CDR3 sequence: CASSQIRRLAAFTGELFF. Written as DNA, the CDR3 is TGTGCCAGCAGCCAGATTCGGAGACTAGCGGCGTTCACCGGGGAGCTGTTTTTT. Together with reference TRBV13 and TRBJ2-2, the CDR3 gives the full variable domain: AAGVIQSPRHLIKEKRETATLKCYPIPRHDTVYWYQQGPGQDPQFLISFYEKMQSDKGSIPDRFSAQQFSDYHSELNMSSLELGDSALYFCASSQIRRLAAFTGELFFGEGSRLTVL.

The sample holds a few counts of this clone. The V gene is TRBV10-3, the J gene TRBJ2-7, with D perhaps TRBD1 (6 bases). In germline, CDR1 is ENHRY, CDR2 SYGVKD. The germline V and J ends were trimmed by 10 bases and 3 bases, with 16 bases remaining between them. The CDR3 runs 13 residues. The CDR3 DNA follows: TGTGCCACCCTCTCGAGGACAGACTACGAGCAGTACTTC. It translates to CATLSRTDYEQYF.

Judged by abundance, this clone is medium-sized. The CDR3 here is CASSLAGAATEAFF. The CDR3 DNA is TGTGCCAGCAGCTTAGCGGGGGCAGCCACTGAAGCTTTCTTT. This chain connects TRBV7-8 to TRBJ1-1, with D tentatively TRBD1 (6 bases). The germline V and J ends were trimmed by 0 bases and 4 bases, with 9 bases remaining between them. Germline CDR1 reads SGHVS; CDR2 reads FQNEAQ. This CDR3 region has 14 residues.

The J gene is TRBJ2-3, the V gene TRBV7-2; TRBD2 matches 13 bases. In germline, CDR1 is SGHTA, CDR2 FQGNSA. V lost 1 base and J lost 2; bases outside the gene matches: 3. The CDR3 spans 17 residues. CDR3 sequence (DNA): TGTGCCAGCAGCTTAGGACTAGCGGGGGGCTTCACAGATACGCAGTATTTT. This encodes CASSLGLAGGFTDTQYF. The variable domain in full, completed from reference TRBV7-2 and TRBJ2-3, reads GAGVSQSPSNKVTEKGKDVELRCDPISGHTALYWYRQSLGQGLEFLIYFQGNSAPDKSGLPSDRFSAERTGGSVSTLTIQRTQQEDSAVYLCASSLGLAGGFTDTQYFGPGTRLTVL.

The rearrangement links TRBV7-2 to TRBJ2-3, with 8 bases identical to TRBD1. The length of the CDR3 is 15 residues. In germline, CDR1 is SGHTA, CDR2 FQGNSA. The ends lost 3 bases at V and 4 bases at J; junction bases unmatched: 6. CDR3 bases: TGTGCCAGCAGCTTGGAAACAGGGGGGCCAGATACGCAGTATTTT. Its translation: CASSLETGGPDTQYF.

This chain joins TRBV5-1 and TRBJ2-2, with a tentative D call TRBD1 (6 bases). This CDR3 is 15 amino acids long. Germline values: CDR1 SGHRS, CDR2 YFSETQ. The ends were cut back, 2 bases at V and 3 bases at J, with 11 bases in the middle. The CDR3 coding sequence is TGCGCCAGCAGCTTTCGGACAGAAGACACCGGGGAGCTGTTTTTT. Its translation is CASSFRTEDTGELFF.